This T cell receptor (beta chain) was observed in a study of human T cells and chemical hapten exposure. Study context: Once 0.01% DPC had been applied to the upper back by patch test, readings were taken at 6 days. Patients were mainly female, each with alopecia areata, totalis or universalis. Slight differences in pooled library volume were the main source of varying TCR yields across samples. The study, taken as a whole, reports: Expanded TCRs formed significantly more large CDR3 similarity clusters than controls.

This clonotype has at least ten counts. No antigen is known for it. CDR3 length: 15 residues. Losses at the gene ends were 6 bases for V and 8 bases for J; bases not matched to a gene: 14. The germline V gene has CDR1 DFQATT and CDR2 SNEGSKA (reference sequence). TCRdb used MiXCR to reprocess the RACE reads, holding one entry per CDR3 protein. This sample yields 150,000 to 200,000 distinct CDR3 sequences, of which 20% to 25% are seen a single time; 2% to 2.5% belongs to the top ten. The time point: patch test 3, about 24 weeks after DPC sensitization. The treatment denotes: therapeutic diphenylcyclopropenone sensitization with weekly scalp DPC.

V and J are TRBV20-1 and TRBJ2-3; 10 nucleotides agree with TRBD1. This sequence originates from a woman in her thirties or forties with alopecia areata. Some clones in this sample may be carry-over from other donors' samples. Sequences were derived from whole blood, sampled in connection with sensitization to the hapten diphenylcyclopropenone (DPC). The CDR3 nucleotides read TGCAGTGCAGACGGCGGGACAGGGGCCAGTGGTACGCAGTATTTT. Its protein product is CSADGGTGASGTQYF.